A selection of T cell receptor beta chains follows, all from one sample in a study of T-cell reconstitution after alpha-beta-depleted transplantation in children. TCRdb analysed the PCR reads with MiXCR anew, one entry per CDR3 protein. The table lists hundreds of thousands of distinct CDR3 sequences, around 25% of them singletons, with about 4.8% in the top ten. The sequencing used PBMCs, mostly from graft donor cells, collected 360 days after TCRalphabeta/CD19-depleted stem cell transplant. These receptors were taken from a female patient aged 2-9 years who had a stem cell transplant for congenital amegakaryocytic thrombocytopenia, so the T cells may come from the graft donor. Both conserved end residues are part of each CDR3. A D gene is named only where the DNA matches it firmly. Size tells how often a clone was seen (once, few, many) or the class of an expanded clone, and some rows leave it out.

V gene	J gene	D gene	clone size	CDR3 DNA	CDR3 protein
TRBV4-3	TRBJ2-1	TRBD2	once	TGCGCCAGCAGCCACCTTGGACTAGCGGGAGTAAGTGAGCAGTTCTTC	CASSHLGLAGVSEQFF
TRBV9	TRBJ2-1	NA	few	TGTGCCAGCAGCGTAGCGGGGACTCCACCCAATGAGCAGTTCTTC	CASSVAGTPPNEQFF
TRBV11-1	TRBJ2-1	TRBD2	NA	TGTGCCAGCAGCGGACTAGCGGCAAATTACAATGAGCAGTTCTTC	CASSGLAANYNEQFF
TRBV20-1	TRBJ2-1	NA	NA	TGCAGTGCTAGGGCCTCACAGAGAGCGGAATTCTTTTTCCATTACAATGAGCAGTTCTTC	CSARASQRAEFFFHYNEQFF
TRBV7-8	TRBJ1-1	NA	NA	TGTGCCAGCAGCTTAGTAGCCGGCCGAGGGGCTGAAGCTTTCTTT	CASSLVAGRGAEAFF
TRBV15	TRBJ2-7	NA	NA	TGTGCCACCAGCAGAGACAGCGGCTACGAGCAGTACTTC	CATSRDSGYEQYF
TRBV4-2	TRBJ2-3	NA	few	TGTGCCAGCAGCCCCACGGGTGGCGGAAGTAGCACAGATACGCAGTATTTT	CASSPTGGGSSTDTQYF
TRBV12-3/TRBV12-4	TRBJ2-7	NA	NA	TGTGCCAGCAGTTTAGCAGGCGAAACGGGCTACGAGCAGTACTTC	CASSLAGETGYEQYF
TRBV9	TRBJ2-3	TRBD2	few	TGTGCCAGCAGCACCACCGGGACTAGCGGTGCAGATACGCAGTATTTT	CASSTTGTSGADTQYF
TRBV6-1	TRBJ2-7	TRBD1	few	TGTGCCAGCAGTCAACAGGGGCGAGCCTACGAGCAGTACTTC	CASSQQGRAYEQYF
TRBV4-1	TRBJ1-4	NA	few	TGCGCCAGCAGCCACCACCCGGCCCAGGGCGGGTCACAAGGAACTAATGAAAAACTGTTTTTT	CASSHHPAQGGSQGTNEKLFF